The 10 T cell receptor beta chains below come from one sample, sequenced in a study of T cells in localized non-small cell lung cancer. Here immunoSEQ multiplex PCR was the method, and the copy in TCRdb shows in-frame clones only, minus some. The sample includes over a thousand clones, about 24% seen only once; the top ten take more than 10%. The sample consisted of lung tumor tissue, taken before any cancer treatment. These TCRs come from a male donor aged 60 or over with stage II lung adenocarcinoma.

This clone has a handful of counts. A read error may account for a junction end that differs from germline. The CDR3 region is CASSPRTGKNTGELFF. In DNA, the CDR3 is TGTGCTAGCAGCCCCAGGACTGGAAAGAACACCGGGGAGCTGTTTTTT. The rearrangement links TRBV11-3 to TRBJ2-2, with D perhaps TRBD2 (5 bases). Germline V CDR1 and CDR2: SGHNT, YENEEA. The CDR3 spans 16 residues.

The gene calls are TRBV6-7 and TRBJ2-1, with 7 bases that match TRBD2. TRBV6-7 is annotated as an ORF whose role is uncertain. Trimming took 5 bases from V and 10 from J; bases not matched to a gene: 17. CDR3 length: 16 amino acids. Written as DNA, the CDR3 is TGTGCCAGCAGTGAAATTGCGGGAGCATCTATGAAGGAGCAGTTCTTC. It encodes CASSEIAGASMKEQFF.

The rearrangement joins TRBV15 to TRBJ1-3, with D maybe TRBD1 (6 bases). CDR1 LNHNV and CDR2 YYDKDF come from the germline V gene (reference sequence). This CDR3 spans 15 amino acids. V dropped 6 bases and J dropped 0 bases, with 12 bases sitting between them. The DNA for the CDR3 is TGTGCCACCAGTTCGGACAGCACCTCTGGAAACACCATATATTTT. Its protein is CATSSDSTSGNTIYF.

This clone is categorized as medium-sized. V gene TRBV6-8 combines with J gene TRBJ2-7; 8 bases match TRBD2. V was pared by 4 bases and J by 3 bases, with 8 bases of the junction left unmatched. Germline-derived CDR1 and CDR2 are MNHGY and SAAAGT. The CDR3 is 15 amino acids. This CDR3 is CASSLFSGAYYEQYF. The CDR3 nucleotides are TGTGCCAGCAGTTTGTTTAGCGGGGCCTACTACGAGCAGTACTTC.

By share of the sample, this clone is large. The rearrangement uses TRBV15 and TRBJ2-3; 8 bases fit TRBD1. J was trimmed by 3 bases and V by 5 bases; bases with no gene match: 4. The CDR3 runs to 14 residues. Germline CDR1 reads LNHNV; CDR2 reads YYDKDF (reference sequence). The CDR3 DNA reads as TGTGCCACCAGCCTACGGACAGGGACAGATACGCAGTATTTT. As protein: CATSLRTGTDTQYF.

This clone was detected a few times. This chain connects TRBV18 to TRBJ1-3; D remains ambiguous. From germline, CDR1 is KGHSH and CDR2 LQKENI. The CDR3 covers 15 residues. Trimming removed 3 bases at V and 0 bases at J, with 9 bases between. The CDR3 region is CASSPNIDSGNTIYF. The CDR3 DNA follows: TGTGCCAGCTCACCCAACATCGACTCTGGAAACACCATATATTTT.

The chain combines TRBV9 with TRBJ1-4, with TRBD1 matching over 8 bases. The CDR3 consists of 14 residues. V gave up 0 bases and J gave up 8 bases; unmatched junction bases: 3. The germline V gene encodes CDR1 SGDLS and CDR2 YYNGEE. CDR3 residues: CASSVEAGGEKLFF. The CDR3 bases are TGTGCCAGCAGCGTAGAAGCAGGGGGCGAAAAACTGTTTTTT. The complete variable domain, with remaining parts taken from reference TRBV9 and TRBJ1-4, reads DSGVTQTPKHLITATGQRVTLRCSPRSGDLSVYWYQQSLDQGLQFLIQYYNGEERAKGNILERFSAQQFPDLHSELNLSSLELGDSALYFCASSVEAGGEKLFFGSGTQLSVL.

V is TRBV14 and J is TRBJ1-2; D is perhaps TRBD1 (5 bases). This CDR3 region has 16 residues. Deletions cut 0 bases from V and 2 bases from J, with 13 bases between. Germline V gene lookup returns CDR1 SGHDN and CDR2 FVKESK. Written as DNA, the CDR3 is TGTGCCAGCAGCCAAGATCGGCGGGGGGGGAACTATGGCTACACCTTC. Amino acid sequence: CASSQDRRGGNYGYTF.

The rearrangement links TRBV10-2 to TRBJ1-3; D not resolved. Between the trimmed V and J ends, which lost 7 bases and 6 bases, there was a span of 13 bases. Germline assignment: CDR1 WSHSY and CDR2 SAAADI. This CDR3 has 13 residues. In nucleotides, the CDR3 is TGCGCCAGCATGAATGAGCCATCAAACACCATATATTTT. The encoded protein is CASMNEPSNTIYF.

There are a few counts of this clone. The J gene is TRBJ2-3, the V gene TRBV28; D might be TRBD1 or TRBD2, each matching 6 bases. The CDR3 consists of 15 residues. V was clipped by 3 bases and J by 6 bases, with 16 bases between them. Germline CDR1 reads MDHEN; CDR2 reads SYDVKM. The CDR3 DNA sequence: TGTGCCAGCAGTTTCGGGGGCCGGACGATGGATACGCAGTATTTT. As protein: CASSFGGRTMDTQYF.